The 19 T cell receptor beta chains below come from one sample, sequenced in a study of cytomegalovirus exposure and HLA in healthy donors (dated by TCRdb to the late 2010s). The library was built by means of the immunoSEQ multiplex PCR assay. The multiplex PCR relied on a mix of 60 forward primers for TCR Vbeta segments and 13 reverse primers for TCR Jbeta segments. TCRdb stores this immuneACCESS table with in-frame sequences only. Part of the clones is absent; in the studies checked, under half of the shortfall reflects unresolved V genes, and no reason is known for the rest. This sample gives 150,000 to 200,000 clones in total; 70% to 80% of them show up just once. The top ten clonotypes cover roughly 2.3% of the sample. The source material was PBMCs. Receptors originate from a man in his fifties or sixties in good health and CMV-seronegative.

This clone has just one count. V is TRBV4-2 and J is TRBJ1-4; perhaps TRBD1 as D (6 bases). With 0 bases removed from V and 4 bases from J, the gap between germline ends came to 12 bases. The CDR3 sequence is 16 residues long. Germline V lookup: CDR1 LGHNA, CDR2 YNFKEQ. The CDR3 bases are TGTGCCAGCAGCCAAGATCACACAGGGCTTAATGAAAAACTGTTTTTT. Protein: CASSQDHTGLNEKLFF.

The J gene is TRBJ2-2, the V gene TRBV4-2; no firm D call. V lost 0 bases to trimming and J lost 6 bases, with 8 bases between them. Germline V gene lookup returns CDR1 LGHNA and CDR2 YNFKEQ. The CDR3 contains 14 residues. CDR3 amino acids: CASSQDMEPGELFF. As DNA, the CDR3 is TGTGCCAGCAGCCAAGATATGGAGCCCGGGGAGCTGTTTTTT.

This clone was counted only a few times. The sample holds other DNA sequences that translate to the same CDR3. This sequence joins TRBV5-6 and TRBJ1-6; D unresolved. Germline values: CDR1 SGHDT, CDR2 YYEEEE. The V and J ends lost 0 bases and 10 bases respectively, with 8 bases between them. CDR3 length: 13 amino acids. This chain's CDR3 is CASSLGRGSPLHF. CDR3 in DNA: TGTGCCAGCAGCTTGGGGAGAGGGTCACCCCTCCACTTT.

The sample holds a few counts of this clone. This chain connects TRBV19 to TRBJ1-1; TRBD1 is a possible D gene (5 bases). This CDR3 has 12 amino acids. The germline V and J ends were trimmed by 3 bases and 5 bases, with 7 bases remaining between them. CDR1 is LNHDA, CDR2 SQIVND, per germline (reference sequence). The CDR3 loop reads CASSMGLTEAFF. The CDR3 DNA reads TGTGCCAGTAGTATGGGACTTACTGAAGCTTTCTTT.

This sequence joins TRBV28 and TRBJ1-3; TRBD1 might be the D (6 bases). Germline V lookup: CDR1 MDHEN, CDR2 SYDVKM. Trimming stripped 1 base from V and 0 bases from J, with 13 bases between. This CDR3 is built from 17 residues. The CDR3 protein is CASSLYGIGGSGNTIYF. CDR3 DNA sequence: TGTGCCAGCAGTTTATATGGTATAGGGGGCTCTGGAAACACCATATATTTT.

This clone was observed a few times. The chain recombines TRBV6-4 with TRBJ2-3; 11 bases fit TRBD2. Trimming cost V 7 bases and J 2 bases; bases outside gene matches: 2. Germline V gene lookup returns CDR1 MRHNA and CDR2 SNTAGT. CDR3 length equals 14 residues. The DNA for the CDR3 is TGTGCCAGCAAGACTAGCGGGGACACAGATACGCAGTATTTT. Amino acids: CASKTSGDTDTQYF.

This clone was seen once. This rearrangement joins TRBV9 to TRBJ2-2, with 10 bases matching TRBD1. The CDR3 is made up of 14 amino acids. V shed 8 bases and J 7 bases; nucleotides not matched to a gene: 8. CDR1 and CDR2 (germline): SGDLS, YYNGEE. The CDR3 is CASQGTGVGGELFF. In nucleotides, the CDR3 is TGTGCCAGTCAAGGGACAGGGGTGGGCGGGGAGCTGTTTTTT.

The chain joins TRBV28 to TRBJ1-2; TRBD1 agrees at 12 bases. This CDR3 has 13 residues. CDR1 and CDR2 (germline): MDHEN, SYDVKM. The junction had 4 bases not matched to a gene; V was cut back by 8 bases and J by 6 bases. CDR3 sequence reads: CASRGQGADGYTF. DNA for the CDR3: TGTGCCAGCCGGGGACAGGGGGCCGATGGCTACACCTTC.

The chain links TRBV6-1 to TRBJ2-7; 9 positions agree with TRBD1. CDR3 length: 15 amino acids. Germline lookup yields CDR1 MNHNS and CDR2 SASEGT. With V trimmed by 0 bases and J by 3 bases, 3 bases remained unmatched. The CDR3 nucleotides read TGTGCCAGCAGTGAAGCCGGGACAGGGCTCTACGAGCAGTACTTC. It specifies CASSEAGTGLYEQYF.

CDR3 region: CASSLGQGRNQPQHF. The CDR3 region has the DNA TGTGCCAGCAGCTTGGGACAGGGAAGAAATCAGCCCCAGCATTTT. This rearrangement joins TRBV5-6 to TRBJ1-5; the match to TRBD1 covers 7 bases. Germline-derived CDR1 and CDR2 are SGHDT and YYEEEE. Trimming cost V 0 bases and J 4 bases; bases outside gene matches: 4. This CDR3 comprises 15 residues.

A remark on this clone: One end of the junction fails to match germline, which may point to a read error. This chain connects TRBV10-3 to TRBJ2-3, with 10 nucleotides matching TRBD2. The CDR3 totals 14 residues. Germline V gene data show CDR1 as ENHRY and CDR2 as SYGVKD. CDR3 amino acids: CAISEFTGTSALNF. The CDR3 nucleotides are TGTGCCATCAGTGAGTTCACCGGGACTAGCGCGCTTAATTTT.

This clone was observed a few times. The V call is TRBV5-6, the J call TRBJ1-1; D might be TRBD1 (6 bases). The CDR3 sequence is 13 residues long. Germline assignment: CDR1 SGHDT and CDR2 YYEEEE. Between the trimmed V and J ends, which lost 5 bases and 1 base, there was a span of 9 bases. For the CDR3, the DNA is TGTGCCAGCAGAGGGGGTTCGAACACTGAAGCTTTCTTT. Translation gives CASRGGSNTEAFF. Full variable domain (remainder filled in from reference TRBV5-6 and TRBJ1-1): DAGVTQSPTHLIKTRGQQVTLRCSPKSGHDTVSWYQQALGQGPQFIFQYYEEEERQRGNFPDRFSGHQFPNYSSELNVNALLLGDSALYLCASRGGSNTEAFFGQGTRLTVV.

V is TRBV19 and J is TRBJ1-1, with a weak D call TRBD1 (5 bases). V lost 7 bases and J 2 bases, leaving 23 bases between the germline ends. Germline V gene lookup returns CDR1 LNHDA and CDR2 SQIVND (reference sequence). The CDR3 covers 17 residues. The CDR3 loop reads CASTTPPRQRANTEAFF. Here the CDR3 DNA reads TGTGCCAGTACTACCCCCCCGAGACAGAGAGCCAACACTGAAGCTTTCTTT.

The rearrangement links TRBV5-1 to TRBJ2-7; TRBD1 aligns across 9 bases. The CDR3 has 15 amino acids. J gave up 3 bases and V 5 bases, and 9 bases lay outside the gene matches. Germline V gene lookup returns CDR1 SGHRS and CDR2 YFSETQ. The CDR3 protein is CASRPGTGTNYEQYF. DNA of the CDR3: TGCGCCAGCAGGCCCGGGACAGGGACCAACTACGAGCAGTACTTC.

In its sample, this clone was seen a few times. The genes are TRBV9 and TRBJ1-4; 7 bases match TRBD1. The ends lost 0 bases at V and 3 bases at J; junction bases unmatched: 5. The germline gives CDR1 SGDLS, CDR2 YYNGEE. The CDR3 is 16 amino acids. CDR3 loop: CASSVAWTGPNEKLFF. CDR3 nucleotide sequence: TGTGCCAGCAGCGTAGCTTGGACAGGACCTAATGAAAAACTGTTTTTT.

CDR3 region: CATSRDRAGRGSPLHF. CDR3 in DNA: TGTGCCACCAGCAGAGATCGGGCAGGGCGAGGTTCACCCCTCCACTTT. The J gene is TRBJ1-6, the V gene TRBV15; possibly TRBD1 for D (5 bases). Trimming stripped 0 bases from V and 9 bases from J, with 15 bases between. Germline V gene sequence: CDR1 LNHNV, CDR2 YYDKDF (reference sequence). This CDR3 is 16 amino acids long. The full variable domain, its missing parts supplied by reference TRBV15 and TRBJ1-6, is DAMVIQNPRYQVTQFGKPVTLSCSQTLNHNVMYWYQQKSSQAPKLLFHYYDKDFNNEADTPDNFQSRRPNTSFCFLDIRSPGLGDTAMYLCATSRDRAGRGSPLHFGNGTRLTVT.

In its sample, this clone was seen once. CDR3 loop: CASKIGQGNNEQYF. CDR3 nucleotides: TGCGCCAGCAAGATAGGACAGGGGAATAACGAGCAGTACTTC. This chain links TRBV10-2 with TRBJ2-7, with TRBD1 matching over 9 bases. Losses at the gene ends were 7 bases for V and 5 bases for J; bases not matched to a gene: 9. Germline values: CDR1 WSHSY, CDR2 SAAADI. The CDR3 consists of 14 residues.

The chain combines TRBV11-2 with TRBJ1-1, with TRBD1 as a possible D gene (5 bases). Trimming pared 3 bases from V and 1 base from J, leaving 6 bases between. Germline V gene lookup returns CDR1 SGHAT and CDR2 FQNNGV. The CDR3 is 13 amino acids. The CDR3 loop reads CASSFRENTEAFF. CDR3 bases: TGTGCCAGCAGCTTCAGGGAGAACACTGAAGCTTTCTTT.

V is TRBV5-1 and J is TRBJ2-2, with 10 bases identical to TRBD2. CDR1 SGHRS and CDR2 YFSETQ come from the germline V gene. The CDR3 covers 18 residues. V shed 7 bases and J 0 bases; nucleotides not matched to a gene: 12. Here the CDR3 reads CASRSGGAIWTNTGELFF. The CDR3 DNA reads TGCGCCAGCCGAAGCGGGGGGGCAATATGGACGAACACCGGGGAGCTGTTTTTT. The full variable domain, its missing parts supplied by reference TRBV5-1 and TRBJ2-2, is KAGVTQTPRYLIKTRGQQVTLSCSPISGHRSVSWYQQTPGQGLQFLFEYFSETQRNKGNFPGRFSGRQFSNSRSEMNVSTLELGDSALYLCASRSGGAIWTNTGELFFGEGSRLTVL.